This TCR beta chain was profiled in a study of control samples from healthy donors and cancer patients. Germline V gene data show CDR1 as SGHAT and CDR2 as FQDESV (reference sequence). The CDR3 extends over 17 amino acids. The junction had 8 bases not matched to a gene; V was cut back by 0 bases and J by 4 bases. The data were produced by immunoSEQ multiplex PCR, yet TCRdb's version contains in-frame clones alone and is incomplete. The sample shows roughly 220,000 clones, around 94% of them seen only once. The sequenced material came from blood. V gene TRBV11-1 combines with J gene TRBJ2-3; 9 nucleotides align to TRBD2. This TCR derives from a man aged 45 to 65 in good health. DNA for the CDR3: TGTGCCAGCAGCTTAGCGCGGGCTAGCGGGGTTGCAGATACGCAGTATTTT. Translating gives CASSLARASGVADTQYF.